Listed here are 20 T cell receptor beta chains from one sample, sequenced in a study of long-term antiretroviral therapy in people with HIV. An immunoSEQ assay, version v3.0, was performed at survey level. Method: immunoSEQ multiplex PCR; TCRdb's copy keeps in-frame clones and lacks some. The sample has 19,000 or so clones; approximately 81% are singletons. The material was unsorted PBMCs, obtained 0.3 years before starting antiretroviral therapy. These receptors all stem from a man aged 50-59 years with HIV.

The V call is TRBV6-4, the J call TRBJ2-2; D possibly corresponds to TRBD2 (6 bases). Germline values: CDR1 MRHNA, CDR2 SNTAGT. The CDR3 covers 13 residues. V lost 2 bases and J 6 bases, leaving 7 bases between the germline ends. CDR3: CASSDGGAGELFF. The CDR3 bases are TGTGCCAGCAGTGACGGCGGGGCCGGGGAGCTGTTTTTT.

The CDR3 spells CASSQTGGFEAFF. CDR3 sequence (DNA): TGTGCCAGCAGCCAAACAGGGGGGTTTGAAGCTTTCTTT. V is TRBV5-8 and J is TRBJ1-1; TRBD1 agrees at 8 bases. Per germline, CDR1 SGHTS and CDR2 YDEGEE. This CDR3 has 13 amino acids. Germline trimming cut 4 bases from V and 7 bases from J; bases unmatched to any gene: 6. The complete variable domain, with remaining parts taken from reference TRBV5-8 and TRBJ1-1, reads EAGVTQSPTHLIKTRGQQATLRCSPISGHTSVYWYQQALGLGLQFLLWYDEGEERNRGNFPPRFSGRQFPNYSSELNVNALELEDSALYLCASSQTGGFEAFFGQGTRLTVV.

CDR3 amino acids: CASSLGTGGGTEAFF. The CDR3 DNA follows: TGTGCCAGCTCCCTTGGGACAGGGGGGGGCACTGAAGCTTTCTTT. The V gene is TRBV18, the J gene TRBJ1-1; 11 bases map to TRBD1. The CDR3 length is 15 residues. J was trimmed by 4 bases and V by 6 bases; bases with no gene match: 7. Germline loops: CDR1 KGHSH, CDR2 LQKENI.

This sequence joins TRBV5-1 and TRBJ1-1; D gene ambiguous. Trimming took 6 bases from V and 5 from J, leaving 11 bases between them. CDR1 is SGHRS and CDR2 is YFSETQ in the germline V gene. The CDR3 loop spans 12 amino acids. The CDR3 loop is CASNQGGTEAFF. DNA of the CDR3: TGCGCCAGCAACCAAGGTGGGACTGAAGCTTTCTTT. Based on the CDR3 plus reference TRBV5-1 and TRBJ1-1, the full variable domain is KAGVTQTPRYLIKTRGQQVTLSCSPISGHRSVSWYQQTPGQGLQFLFEYFSETQRNKGNFPGRFSGRQFSNSRSEMNVSTLELGDSALYLCASNQGGTEAFFGQGTRLTVV.

This clone appeared a few times. The rearrangement joins TRBV27 to TRBJ1-6; 11 positions match TRBD1. Trimming took 5 bases from V and 9 from J; bases not matched to a gene: 3. The CDR3 contains 14 residues. The V gene's germline CDR1 is MNHEY and CDR2 SMNVEV (reference sequence). As DNA, the CDR3 is TGTGCCAGCAGTAGGACAGGGGGCGGTTCACCCCTCCACTTT. Protein product: CASSRTGGGSPLHF.

This chain joins TRBV6-4 and TRBJ2-2, with TRBD1 matching 7 bases. The CDR3 runs 14 residues. The V gene's germline CDR1 is MRHNA and CDR2 SNTAGT. V lost 3 bases, J lost 6 bases, and 4 bases stayed unmatched. The CDR3 protein is CASSEDRAAGELFF. In DNA, the CDR3 is TGTGCCAGCAGTGAAGACAGGGCGGCCGGGGAGCTGTTTTTT.

The chain links TRBV28 to TRBJ1-2; no definite D call. This CDR3 spans 12 amino acids. Germline CDR1 MDHEN, CDR2 SYDVKM. V lost 7 bases and J 2 bases, leaving 8 bases between the germline ends. The CDR3 reads CASNRVNYGYTF. The CDR3 coding sequence is TGTGCCAGCAACCGGGTGAACTATGGCTACACCTTC.

The V gene is TRBV19, the J gene TRBJ2-7, with 8 bases identical to TRBD2. The CDR3 spans 13 residues. Germline CDR1 and CDR2: LNHDA and SQIVND (reference sequence). V gave up 6 bases and J gave up 5 bases; unmatched junction bases: 6. CDR3 region: CASSPGRVNEQYF. In DNA, the CDR3 is TGTGCCAGTAGCCCCGGGAGGGTAAACGAGCAGTACTTC.

The chain has TRBV4-3 and TRBJ1-1, with unresolved D. V lost 0 bases and J lost 10, with 18 bases in between. The CDR3 is made up of 15 amino acids. In germline, CDR1 is LGHNA, CDR2 YSLEER. This chain's CDR3 is CASSQDRSREIGAFF. In nucleotides, the CDR3 is TGCGCCAGCAGCCAAGATCGTAGTCGGGAGATTGGAGCTTTCTTT.

CDR3: CASSWGGESDTQYF. As DNA, the CDR3 is TGTGCCAGTAGTTGGGGGGGTGAGTCAGATACGCAGTATTTT. The chain links TRBV19 to TRBJ2-3, with 7 nucleotides matching TRBD2. Per germline, CDR1 LNHDA and CDR2 SQIVND (reference sequence). This CDR3 region has 14 residues. The ends lost 5 bases at V and 4 bases at J; junction bases unmatched: 6.

The rearrangement joins TRBV6-5 to TRBJ1-4; D is perhaps TRBD1 (6 bases). The CDR3 has 15 amino acids. Germline CDR1 is MNHEY and CDR2 is SVGAGI. V lost 0 bases and J 5 bases, leaving 10 bases between the germline ends. In DNA form, the CDR3 reads TGTGCCAGCAGTTACTCGCTGACAGGAAATGAAAAACTGTTTTTT. The encoded protein is CASSYSLTGNEKLFF.

In this sample, this clone turned up once. The chain is built from TRBV6-1 and TRBJ2-1; 7 bases fit TRBD2. CDR3 length: 15 amino acids. Germline values: CDR1 MNHNS, CDR2 SASEGT. Unmatched junction bases numbered 6, after V lost 2 bases and J lost 5 bases. The CDR3 DNA follows: TGTGCCAGCAGTGAATCGGGGGAGGGACACAATGAGCAGTTCTTC. This encodes CASSESGEGHNEQFF.

In its sample, this clone was seen once. This rearrangement joins TRBV2 to TRBJ1-2; D remains unclear. V lost 3 bases and J lost 8, with 13 bases in between. Germline lookup yields CDR1 SNHLY and CDR2 FYNNEI. This CDR3 is 13 amino acids long. The CDR3 here is CASSEISRRGYTF. The CDR3 DNA sequence: TGTGCCAGCAGTGAGATATCCCGGAGGGGCTACACCTTC.

The rearrangement uses TRBV27 and TRBJ2-5; 7 nucleotides match TRBD2. Germline V gives CDR1 MNHEY, CDR2 SMNVEV (reference sequence). J gave up 4 bases and V 5 bases, and 4 bases lay outside the gene matches. CDR3 length: 13 amino acids. CDR3 sequence reads: CASSTGLRETQYF. For the CDR3, the DNA is TGTGCCAGCAGTACGGGACTACGAGAGACCCAGTACTTC.

The sample holds a few counts of this clone. The chain recombines TRBV7-9 with TRBJ1-2; TRBD1 is a possible D gene (5 bases). CDR1 SEHNR and CDR2 FQNEAQ come from the germline V gene (reference sequence). The CDR3 totals 15 residues. The V gene lost 4 bases and the J gene lost 5 bases, with 17 bases spanning the gap. The CDR3 loop reads CASSSGTAGGYGYTF. The CDR3 bases are TGTGCCAGCAGCTCCGGGACGGCGGGGGGTTATGGCTACACCTTC.

The chain joins TRBV6-1 to TRBJ2-5, with 7 bases that match TRBD2. The CDR3 runs to 15 residues. Trimming removed 2 bases from V and 5 bases from J; junction bases left unmatched: 8. Germline assignment: CDR1 MNHNS and CDR2 SASEGT. The CDR3 DNA sequence: TGTGCCAGCAGTGAATTCGGGGGGACTATGGAGACCCAGTACTTC. This sequence encodes CASSEFGGTMETQYF.

This clone was seen a few times. V usage is TRBV21-1 and J usage is TRBJ1-5; the table's D call, TRBD1, was not checked against the DNA. TRBV21-1 is a pseudogene locus. The length of the CDR3 is 16 residues. Here the CDR3 reads CASTKFRETYNQPQHF. In DNA, the CDR3 is TGTGCCAGCACCAAATTCAGGGAAACCTACAATCAGCCCCAGCATTTT.

CDR3 sequence (DNA): TGTGCCAGCAGTTTATCCGGATACACCATATATTTT. Its translation: CASSLSGYTIYF. This chain joins TRBV28 and TRBJ1-3; D uncertain. The germline V gene encodes CDR1 MDHEN and CDR2 SYDVKM. V lost 1 base, J lost 8 bases, and 6 bases lay in between. This CDR3 is 12 amino acids long.

This clone was detected once. V is TRBV10-3 and J is TRBJ1-1; D perhaps matches TRBD1 (6 bases). Germline loops: CDR1 ENHRY, CDR2 SYGVKD. There are 14 residues in the CDR3. V was clipped by 3 bases and J by 4 bases, with 12 bases between them. The CDR3 nucleotides read TGTGCCATCAGTGATAGGGGGGGAGGCACTGAAGCTTTCTTT. Its translation is CAISDRGGGTEAFF.

The chain couples TRBV6-5 to TRBJ2-5; D ambiguous. V lost 2 bases and J lost 2, with 12 bases in between. CDR3 length equals 15 residues. CDR1 and CDR2 from the germline V gene are MNHEY and SVGAGI. CDR3 sequence reads: CASSYVINGQETQYF. DNA for the CDR3: TGTGCCAGCAGTTACGTGATTAACGGTCAAGAGACCCAGTACTTC.